The next 21 T cell receptor beta chains were all read from a single sample in a study of blood T cell repertoires in COVID-19. Libraries were prepared by immunoSEQ multiplex PCR; TCRdb keeps only in-frame clonotypes and omits some of them. Of more than 65,000 clones listed, over 70% are singletons. The material sequenced was peripheral blood. The source of these receptors is a woman in her 70s with acute or convalescent COVID-19.

The V call is TRBV19, the J call TRBJ2-7, with D tentatively TRBD1 (9 bases). The CDR3 runs to 16 residues. Trimming cost V 5 bases and J 2 bases, with 19 bases left between them. The germline V gene encodes CDR1 LNHDA and CDR2 SQIVND (reference sequence). Here the CDR3 DNA reads TGTGCCAGTAGTCCCCGGGGGGGACAGGGAGCCTACGAGCAGTACTTC. Residues: CASSPRGGQGAYEQYF.

V and J are TRBV20-1 and TRBJ2-3; no clear D. The CDR3 spans 14 residues. Germline V gene lookup returns CDR1 DFQATT and CDR2 SNEGSKA (reference sequence). V lost 3 bases and J lost 4, with 14 bases in between. DNA of the CDR3: TGCAGTGCTAGTTTCCGGGTGGGTGCAGATACGCAGTATTTT. This codes for CSASFRVGADTQYF.

This chain joins TRBV29-1 and TRBJ1-2, with D hard to call. V was cut by 4 bases and J by 5 bases, with 14 bases left in between. Germline-derived CDR1 and CDR2 are SQVTM and ANQGSEA. This CDR3 comprises 13 residues. CDR3 sequence reads: CSVVRIPEYGYTF. The CDR3 region has the DNA TGCAGCGTTGTGCGAATCCCTGAATATGGCTACACCTTC.

This clone was seen a handful of times. The CDR3 sequence is CASSLENNMNTEAFF. In DNA form, the CDR3 reads TGTGCCAGCAGCTTGGAAAATAACATGAACACTGAAGCTTTCTTT. The V gene is TRBV5-4, the J gene TRBJ1-1; D gene uncertain. V was clipped by 0 bases and J by 0 bases, with 9 bases between them. Germline-derived CDR1 and CDR2 are SGHNT and YYREEE (reference sequence). The CDR3 runs to 15 residues.

The chain joins TRBV5-6 to TRBJ2-3, with 9 bases identical to TRBD2. The trim removed 4 bases at V and 6 bases at J, leaving 12 bases unmatched. The CDR3 sequence is 16 residues long. Germline CDR1 reads SGHDT; CDR2 reads YYEEEE. As DNA, the CDR3 is TGTGCCAGCAGCCCATATGGCGGGAGGGCCAGGGATACGCAGTATTTT. Residues: CASSPYGGRARDTQYF. The full variable domain, its missing parts supplied by reference TRBV5-6 and TRBJ2-3, is DAGVTQSPTHLIKTRGQQVTLRCSPKSGHDTVSWYQQALGQGPQFIFQYYEEEERQRGNFPDRFSGHQFPNYSSELNVNALLLGDSALYLCASSPYGGRARDTQYFGPGTRLTVL.

The V gene is TRBV29-1, the J gene TRBJ2-3, with D possibly being TRBD2 (5 bases). The CDR3 sequence is 14 residues long. Germline loops: CDR1 SQVTM, CDR2 ANQGSEA. V lost 5 bases, J lost 2 bases, and 14 bases lay in between. As DNA, the CDR3 is TGCAGCGTTCCCTCCTCCGGGATCACAGATACGCAGTATTTT. Protein product: CSVPSSGITDTQYF.

The chain employs TRBV10-3 and TRBJ2-7; 8 bases fit TRBD1. The germline CDR1 and CDR2 sequences are ENHRY and SYGVKD. The CDR3 totals 14 residues. Unmatched junction bases numbered 4, after V lost 5 bases and J lost 1 base. The CDR3 nucleotides read TGTGCCATCAGTCGGACAGGGACATCCTACGAGCAGTACTTC. Amino acid sequence: CAISRTGTSYEQYF.

A remark on this clone: The same CDR3 is also encoded by other DNA sequences in this sample. The genes are TRBV27 and TRBJ2-1; no reliable D call. CDR1 is MNHEY and CDR2 is SMNVEV in the germline V gene (reference sequence). The V end was cut by 6 bases, the J end by 8 bases, with 11 bases between. CDR3 length: 12 residues. In DNA form, the CDR3 reads TGTGCCAGCAGCCCCTCCCCCCATGAGCAGTTCTTC. This gives the protein CASSPSPHEQFF.

V is TRBV7-3 and J is TRBJ2-1, with D perhaps TRBD1 (6 bases). The CDR3 runs 15 residues. CDR1 is SGHTA and CDR2 is FQGTGA in the germline V gene. With 8 bases removed from V and 5 bases from J, the gap between germline ends came to 19 bases. The DNA of the CDR3 is TGTGCCAGCTCCATCGGCGGACAGAAGAACAATGAGCAGTTCTTC. Translating gives CASSIGGQKNNEQFF.

The chain combines TRBV10-2 with TRBJ2-6, with TRBD2 matching over 8 bases. The V gene's germline CDR1 is WSHSY and CDR2 SAAADI. The CDR3 sequence is 15 residues long. Trimming at V came to 6 bases and at J to 4 bases, leaving 5 bases not matched to a gene. The CDR3 DNA sequence: TGCGCCAGCAGACTTAGCGGGACCGGGGCCAACGTCCTGACTTTC. Its translation: CASRLSGTGANVLTF.

The chain couples TRBV18 to TRBJ2-7, with a possible D match to TRBD1 (6 bases). Germline assignment: CDR1 KGHSH and CDR2 LQKENI. V was trimmed by 5 bases and J by 0 bases, leaving 11 bases between them. The CDR3 has 14 amino acids. Here the CDR3 DNA reads TGTGCCAGCTCAAGGGACAAAAACTCCTACGAGCAGTACTTC. It is translated as CASSRDKNSYEQYF.

The chain is built from TRBV18 and TRBJ2-1; TRBD2 aligns across 9 bases. The germline V gene has CDR1 KGHSH and CDR2 LQKENI. The CDR3 totals 17 residues. The V and J ends lost 1 base and 4 bases, in that order; junction bases with no gene match: 8. CDR3 amino acids: CASSPLLSGSGYNEQFF. In DNA form, the CDR3 reads TGTGCCAGCTCACCACTACTTAGCGGGAGCGGATACAATGAGCAGTTCTTC. The full variable domain, in which reference TRBV18 and TRBJ2-1 provide the parts outside the CDR3, is NAGVMQNPRHLVRRRGQEARLRCSPMKGHSHVYWYRQLPEEGLKFMVYLQKENIIDESGMPKERFSAEFPKEGPSILRIQQVVRGDSAAYFCASSPLLSGSGYNEQFFGPGTRLTVL.

This clone was counted a few times. Additional DNA sequences in this sample encode the identical CDR3. The chain links TRBV19 to TRBJ2-2, with TRBD1 identical over 7 bases. V gave up 8 bases and J gave up 4 bases; unmatched junction bases: 7. This CDR3 is built from 14 residues. Germline lookup yields CDR1 LNHDA and CDR2 SQIVND (reference sequence). The DNA of the CDR3 is TGTGCCAGTTCCGACAGGGTCGGCACCGGGGAGCTGTTTTTT. Its protein is CASSDRVGTGELFF.

The J gene is TRBJ1-2, the V gene TRBV12-5; 8 nucleotides align to TRBD1. The V segment lost 0 bases and the J segment 4 bases; nucleotides outside the gene matches: 1. Germline CDR1 and CDR2: LGHNT and FRNRAP. This CDR3 is built from 14 residues. The CDR3 reads CASGLVGTGYGYTF. The CDR3 DNA follows: TGTGCTAGTGGTTTGGTCGGGACAGGCTATGGCTACACCTTC. The whole variable domain, remainder taken from reference TRBV12-5 and TRBJ1-2, is DARVTQTPRHKVTEMGQEVTMRCQPILGHNTVFWYRQTMMQGLELLAYFRNRAPLDDSGMPKDRFSAEMPDATLATLKIQPSEPRDSAVYFCASGLVGTGYGYTFGSGTRLTVV.

The rearrangement links TRBV11-1 to TRBJ1-1, with 8 bases aligning to TRBD1. This CDR3 region has 15 residues. Germline lookup yields CDR1 SGHAT and CDR2 FQDESV (reference sequence). The V and J ends lost 1 base and 6 bases, in that order; junction bases with no gene match: 7. Here the CDR3 DNA reads TGTGCCAGCAGCTTAGAAAATGACAGGGGCGCTGAAGCTTTCTTT. Its translation: CASSLENDRGAEAFF.

The J gene is TRBJ2-7, the V gene TRBV5-1; 7 bases map to TRBD1. The CDR3 has 15 amino acids. Germline V gives CDR1 SGHRS, CDR2 YFSETQ. Losses at the gene ends were 3 bases for V and 1 base for J; bases not matched to a gene: 7. The CDR3 here is CASSSGTANSYEQYF. DNA of the CDR3: TGCGCCAGCAGCTCAGGGACAGCAAATTCCTACGAGCAGTACTTC.

CDR3 coding DNA: TGTGCCAGCCGAATTTCAGGGGTGAACACTGAAGCTTTCTTT. Residues: CASRISGVNTEAFF. This rearrangement joins TRBV11-1 to TRBJ1-1, with D possibly TRBD1 on 6 matching bases. The ends were cut back, 8 bases at V and 0 bases at J, with 13 bases in the middle. Germline CDR1 SGHAT, CDR2 FQDESV (reference sequence). CDR3 length: 14 residues. The whole variable domain, filled in from reference TRBV11-1 and TRBJ1-1, reads EAEVAQSPRYKITEKSQAVAFWCDPISGHATLYWYRQILGQGPELLVQFQDESVVDDSQLPKDRFSAERLKGVDSTLKIQPAELGDSAMYLCASRISGVNTEAFFGQGTRLTVV.

This clone was observed many times. The J gene is TRBJ1-2, the V gene TRBV7-9, with D possibly matching TRBD1 (6 bases). The V gene's germline CDR1 is SEHNR and CDR2 FQNEAQ (reference sequence). The germline V and J ends were trimmed by 1 base and 4 bases, with 13 bases remaining between them. The CDR3 is 15 residues long. CDR3 DNA: TGTGCCAGCAGCTTAGTCCCAGGGGATGGCTATGGCTACACCTTC. Amino acid sequence: CASSLVPGDGYGYTF. Supplemented by reference TRBV7-9 and TRBJ1-2, the full variable domain reads DTGVSQNPRHKITKRGQNVTFRCDPISEHNRLYWYRQTLGQGPEFLTYFQNEAQLEKSRLLSDRFSAERPKGSFSTLEIQRTEQGDSAMYLCASSLVPGDGYGYTFGSGTRLTVV.

The rearrangement uses TRBV7-8 and TRBJ1-1; 7 nucleotides match TRBD1. Germline trimming cut 5 bases from V and 1 base from J; bases unmatched to any gene: 7. Germline CDR1 and CDR2: SGHVS and FQNEAQ. There are 15 residues in the CDR3. The CDR3 loop is CASSVNRGQNTEAFF. DNA for the CDR3: TGTGCCAGCAGCGTAAACAGGGGACAGAACACTGAAGCTTTCTTT.

J is TRBJ2-1 and V is TRBV11-2, with TRBD1 identical over 7 bases. This CDR3 region has 15 residues. With 7 bases clipped from V and 0 bases from J, the junction kept 6 bases outside the gene matches. Germline lookup yields CDR1 SGHAT and CDR2 FQNNGV. The CDR3 sequence: CASNPTGSSYNEQFF. CDR3 bases: TGTGCCAGCAACCCGACAGGGAGCTCCTACAATGAGCAGTTCTTC.

This chain joins TRBV5-1 and TRBJ2-1; the match to TRBD1 covers 9 bases. After removal of 4 bases from V and 8 bases from J, the junction contained 13 bases not matched to a gene. Germline V gene data show CDR1 as SGHRS and CDR2 as YFSETQ. This CDR3 contains 16 residues. The CDR3 sequence: CASSVAGTGRSYEQFF. The CDR3 region has the DNA TGCGCCAGCAGCGTCGCCGGGACAGGGAGGTCCTATGAGCAGTTCTTC. Full variable domain (rest looked up from reference TRBV5-1 and TRBJ2-1): KAGVTQTPRYLIKTRGQQVTLSCSPISGHRSVSWYQQTPGQGLQFLFEYFSETQRNKGNFPGRFSGRQFSNSRSEMNVSTLELGDSALYLCASSVAGTGRSYEQFFGPGTRLTVL.